These 32 T cell receptor beta chains were sequenced from one sample in a study of human T cells and chemical hapten exposure (dated by TCRdb to the early 2020s). Total RNA was extracted from unfractionated whole blood collected in Tempus Blood RNA tubes. The library was generated by 5' RACE. Sequencing took place on an Illumina MiSeq. TCRdb trimmed public reads at Q25 via fastp, called clones via MiXCR and kept in-frame beta chains. Every CDR3 protein is listed once, alongside the most common genes and DNA of its rows. Across this sample there are under 150,000 distinct CDR3 sequences, with roughly a fifth seen only once. The top ten clonotypes cover 2.5% to 3.5% of the sample. The receptors were sampled from a human donor in good health.

V and J are TRBV28 and TRBJ2-7, with TRBD2 identical over 7 bases. Germline assignment: CDR1 MDHEN and CDR2 SYDVKM. CDR3 length equals 15 residues. The V gene end was trimmed by 7 bases and the J gene end by 1 base; junction bases not matched to a gene: 10. The CDR3 DNA reads TGTGCCAGCATCGCCGGCGGGGGTTGGTCCTACGAGCAGTACTTC. It translates to CASIAGGGWSYEQYF.

This clonotype was observed a handful of times. The chain couples TRBV18 to TRBJ1-2, with D maybe TRBD1 (6 bases). The CDR3 contains 14 residues. Germline CDR1 and CDR2: KGHSH and LQKENI. V lost 2 bases and J lost 2, with 9 bases in between. CDR3 sequence (DNA): TGTGCCAGCTCACCATCAGGACAGAACTATGGCTACACCTTC. Its protein product is CASSPSGQNYGYTF.

This chain joins TRBV19 and TRBJ2-7; the match to TRBD2 covers 12 bases. The CDR3 consists of 15 residues. Germline V CDR1 and CDR2: LNHDA, SQIVND (reference sequence). V lost 6 bases, J lost 6 bases, and 9 bases stayed unmatched. CDR3 in amino acids: CASSPQPGLAGEQYF. The CDR3 DNA reads as TGTGCCAGTAGCCCCCAACCGGGACTAGCGGGCGAGCAGTACTTC.

The chain carries TRBV7-9 and TRBJ2-7, with D perhaps assigned TRBD1 or TRBD2 (5 bases each). Germline V CDR1 and CDR2: SEHNR, FQNEAQ (reference sequence). The ends were cut back, 4 bases at V and 0 bases at J, with 22 bases in the middle. The CDR3 length is 18 residues. The CDR3 spells CASSSEGHEIYSSYEQYF. The CDR3 DNA is TGTGCCAGCAGCTCAGAGGGGCACGAGATCTATTCCTCCTACGAGCAGTACTTC.

This chain uses TRBV28 with TRBJ1-3; no clear D gene. Trimming shortened V by 4 bases and J by 0 bases, and 10 bases separated the two germline ends. Per the germline V gene, CDR1 is MDHEN and CDR2 is SYDVKM. The CDR3 covers 15 residues. In nucleotides, the CDR3 is TGTGCCAGCAGTTCCCCAGGTTTCTCTGGAAACACCATATATTTT. Its protein product is CASSSPGFSGNTIYF. The full variable domain, in which reference TRBV28 and TRBJ1-3 provide the parts outside the CDR3, is DVKVTQSSRYLVKRTGEKVFLECVQDMDHENMFWYRQDPGLGLRLIYFSYDVKMKEKGDIPEGYSVSREKKERFSLILESASTNQTSMYLCASSSPGFSGNTIYFGEGSWLTVV.

This clonotype was seen at least ten times. The chain couples TRBV10-3 to TRBJ2-1; D is perhaps TRBD2 (5 bases). CDR1 and CDR2 from the germline V gene are ENHRY and SYGVKD. The ends were cut back, 11 bases at V and 0 bases at J, with 20 bases in the middle. CDR3 length: 16 residues. As DNA, the CDR3 is TGTGCCGCGGGTTCGACTACGAGTAGCTCCTACAATGAGCAGTTCTTC. Its protein product is CAAGSTTSSSYNEQFF.

The J gene is TRBJ2-3, the V gene TRBV20-1; D is unresolved. Germline V gene data show CDR1 as DFQATT and CDR2 as SNEGSKA (reference sequence). CDR3 length equals 14 residues. Trimming left V 2 bases short and J 3 bases short, with 12 bases between. The CDR3 here is CSARRTPVTDTQYF. The CDR3 DNA reads as TGCAGTGCTAGACGGACCCCGGTAACAGATACGCAGTATTTT.

A few counts support this clonotype. The rearrangement joins TRBV6-1 to TRBJ2-1; 16 bases map to TRBD2. There are 15 residues in the CDR3. Trimming at V came to 11 bases and at J to 5 bases, leaving 6 bases not matched to a gene. Germline CDR1 is MNHNS and CDR2 is SASEGT. CDR3 sequence (DNA): TGTGCCCTGGGGACTAGCGGGAGGGTCCACAATGAGCAGTTCTTC. Amino acid sequence: CALGTSGRVHNEQFF.

The chain recombines TRBV9 with TRBJ2-7, with 8 bases aligning to TRBD2. Looked up from germline, CDR1 is SGDLS and CDR2 is YYNGEE. The CDR3 contains 18 residues. V shed 0 bases and J 5 bases; nucleotides not matched to a gene: 16. The CDR3 region is CASSVEGTRRARGDEQYF. The CDR3 coding sequence is TGTGCCAGCAGCGTAGAAGGGACTAGAAGAGCCAGGGGTGACGAGCAGTACTTC.

This clonotype was seen more than once but under ten times. The chain is built from TRBV7-2 and TRBJ2-1, with 7 nucleotides matching TRBD2. The CDR3 consists of 15 residues. Germline CDR1 reads SGHTA; CDR2 reads FQGNSA. The trim removed 3 bases at V and 8 bases at J, leaving 10 bases unmatched. CDR3 DNA: TGTGCCAGCAGCTTCCTCAATCGACTAGCCGATGAGCAGTTCTTC. Translation: CASSFLNRLADEQFF. Filled out from reference TRBV7-2 and TRBJ2-1, the complete variable domain reads GAGVSQSPSNKVTEKGKDVELRCDPISGHTALYWYRQSLGQGLEFLIYFQGNSAPDKSGLPSDRFSAERTGGSVSTLTIQRTQQEDSAVYLCASSFLNRLADEQFFGPGTRLTVL.

This clonotype has a handful of counts. This sequence joins TRBV6-4 and TRBJ2-4; 14 bases agree with TRBD2. Germline CDR1 reads MRHNA; CDR2 reads SNTAGT. V was clipped by 3 bases and J by 9 bases; unmatched bases: 4. This CDR3 is built from 15 residues. The CDR3 DNA follows: TGTGCCAGCAGTGAAGGGACTAGCGGGAGAAGCATTCAGTACTTC. It specifies CASSEGTSGRSIQYF.

This chain uses TRBV29-1 with TRBJ2-7; D gene ambiguous. The V gene lost 3 bases and the J gene lost 2 bases, with 11 bases spanning the gap. CDR1 SQVTM and CDR2 ANQGSEA come from the germline V gene. The CDR3 is made up of 13 amino acids. CDR3 protein: CSVESRSTYEQYF. DNA of the CDR3: TGCAGCGTTGAGTCCAGGTCGACCTACGAGCAGTACTTC.

V is TRBV15 and J is TRBJ2-2; D is ambiguous. Germline V gene sequence: CDR1 LNHNV, CDR2 YYDKDF (reference sequence). V lost 1 base and J lost 6, with 15 bases in between. The CDR3 length is 16 residues. The CDR3: CATSRGASHVPGELFF. DNA of the CDR3: TGTGCCACCAGCAGAGGGGCTTCTCACGTTCCCGGGGAGCTGTTTTTT.

The rearrangement joins TRBV24-1 to TRBJ2-1; 7 positions agree with TRBD1. The V gene end was trimmed by 9 bases and the J gene end by 7 bases; junction bases not matched to a gene: 11. CDR1 is KGHDR, CDR2 SFDVKD, per germline. This CDR3 has 14 residues. The CDR3 sequence is CATGASGGGNEQFF. As DNA, the CDR3 is TGTGCCACCGGTGCTTCAGGGGGTGGGAATGAGCAGTTCTTC.

This clonotype was seen more than once but under ten times. The chain recombines TRBV14 with TRBJ2-7; maybe TRBD2 (6 bases). Germline CDR1 is SGHDN and CDR2 is FVKESK. Trimming stripped 2 bases from V and 1 base from J, with 15 bases between. This CDR3 has 16 residues. CDR3 sequence reads: CASSQHTALASYEQYF. In DNA form, the CDR3 reads TGTGCCAGCAGCCAACATACCGCACTAGCATCCTACGAGCAGTACTTC. Variable domain in full (rest from reference TRBV14 and TRBJ2-7): EAGVTQFPSHSVIEKGQTVTLRCDPISGHDNLYWYRRVMGKEIKFLLHFVKESKQDESGMPNNRFLAERTGGTYSTLKVQPAELEDSGVYFCASSQHTALASYEQYFGPGTRLTVT.

This clonotype was observed a handful of times. The chain combines TRBV2 with TRBJ2-3; D unclear. Germline V gene lookup returns CDR1 SNHLY and CDR2 FYNNEI. CDR3 length: 16 residues. V shed 4 bases and J shed 2 bases, with 16 bases lying between them. CDR3 residues: CASSVPTFGPTDTQYF. The DNA of the CDR3 is TGTGCCAGCAGTGTCCCCACATTTGGGCCCACAGATACGCAGTATTTT.

The chain links TRBV4-2 to TRBJ2-1, with 10 positions matching TRBD2. After removal of 0 bases from V and 8 bases from J, the junction contained 4 bases not matched to a gene. Germline CDR1 reads LGHNA; CDR2 reads YNFKEQ. The CDR3 covers 15 residues. The CDR3 sequence: CASSQEPSGSYEQFF. The CDR3 nucleotides are TGTGCCAGCAGCCAAGAGCCTAGCGGGAGCTATGAGCAGTTCTTC.

This clonotype was seen more than once but under ten times. The chain employs TRBV12-3 or TRBV12-4 and TRBJ2-3, with 7 bases that match TRBD2. The CDR3 consists of 14 residues. Germline trimming cut 8 bases from V and 6 bases from J; bases unmatched to any gene: 11. CDR3 protein: CASVGTTLGDTQYF. The CDR3 nucleotides are TGTGCCAGCGTCGGGACTACCCTCGGGGATACGCAGTATTTT.

This clonotype occurred a few times. The V and J genes are TRBV27 and TRBJ1-2, with D possibly being TRBD1 (5 bases). Trimming left V 2 bases short and J 1 base short, with 11 bases between. The CDR3 is 15 amino acids. Germline loops: CDR1 MNHEY, CDR2 SMNVEV (reference sequence). The CDR3 loop reads CASSLQGRINYGYTF. The CDR3 coding sequence is TGTGCCAGCAGTTTACAGGGACGGATTAACTATGGCTACACCTTC.

This clonotype was seen a handful of times. The V and J genes are TRBV7-9 and TRBJ2-6; D gene ambiguous. The CDR3 is 15 amino acids. Germline V lookup: CDR1 SEHNR, CDR2 FQNEAQ (reference sequence). V was trimmed by 3 bases and J by 2 bases, leaving 8 bases between them. The CDR3 DNA sequence: TGTGCCAGCAGCTTCCAGTTTACTGGGGCCAACGTCCTGACTTTC. Protein product: CASSFQFTGANVLTF.

The CDR3 nucleotides are TGTGCTAGTGGTTTGGGGGCAGGTACAGATACGCAGTATTTT. Residues: CASGLGAGTDTQYF. The rearrangement uses TRBV12-5 and TRBJ2-3, with unresolved D. Trimming removed 1 base at V and 3 bases at J, with 8 bases between. Germline V CDR1 and CDR2: LGHNT, FRNRAP. This CDR3 is 14 amino acids long.

The chain is built from TRBV30 and TRBJ2-2; 8 nucleotides line up with TRBD2. The germline gives CDR1 GTSNPN, CDR2 SVGIG (reference sequence). With 6 bases clipped from V and 0 bases from J, the junction kept 12 bases outside the gene matches. The length of the CDR3 is 17 residues. The DNA of the CDR3 is TGTGCCTGCAGTCCGGGACTAGGCCCCACGAACACCGGGGAGCTGTTTTTT. This sequence encodes CACSPGLGPTNTGELFF.

The J gene is TRBJ2-1, the V gene TRBV18, with D perhaps assigned TRBD1 or TRBD2 (5 bases each). The CDR3 runs to 15 residues. Germline CDR1 is KGHSH and CDR2 is LQKENI. V was trimmed by 8 bases and J by 8 bases, leaving 22 bases between them. For the CDR3, the DNA is TGTGCCAGCACGCAAGGAAACATGGGGGTCCATGAGCAGTTCTTC. Translation: CASTQGNMGVHEQFF.

The V and J genes are TRBV20-1 and TRBJ2-3; TRBD2 matches 7 bases. The germline V gene has CDR1 DFQATT and CDR2 SNEGSKA (reference sequence). Trimming removed 6 bases from V and 2 bases from J; junction bases left unmatched: 5. The CDR3 totals 13 residues. CDR3 DNA sequence: TGCAGTGCGAAACTAGCGCCCACAGATACGCAGTATTTT. This codes for CSAKLAPTDTQYF.

This rearrangement joins TRBV7-2 to TRBJ2-5; maybe TRBD2 (6 bases). The V gene lost 1 base and the J gene lost 7 bases, with 16 bases spanning the gap. CDR1 and CDR2 (germline): SGHTA, FQGNSA. The CDR3 has 15 amino acids. The CDR3 loop is CASSLVTVGRWTQYF. In DNA, the CDR3 is TGTGCCAGCAGCTTAGTCACAGTAGGGAGGTGGACCCAGTACTTC. The complete variable domain, with remaining parts taken from reference TRBV7-2 and TRBJ2-5, reads GAGVSQSPSNKVTEKGKDVELRCDPISGHTALYWYRQSLGQGLEFLIYFQGNSAPDKSGLPSDRFSAERTGGSVSTLTIQRTQQEDSAVYLCASSLVTVGRWTQYFGPGTRLLVL.

The sample holds many counts of this clonotype. V is TRBV12-3 or TRBV12-4 and J is TRBJ2-6; D not certain. This CDR3 has 11 residues. The germline V and J ends were trimmed by 8 bases and 12 bases, with 11 bases remaining between them. The CDR3 protein is CASARSAVLTF. As DNA, the CDR3 is TGTGCCAGCGCCAGGTCCGCCGTCCTGACTTTC.

This chain links TRBV28 with TRBJ2-7; weak D call: TRBD1 (5 bases). This CDR3 has 12 residues. Trimming shortened V by 4 bases and J by 5 bases, and 9 bases separated the two germline ends. Germline loops: CDR1 MDHEN, CDR2 SYDVKM. Here the CDR3 reads CASSSGMDEQYF. The CDR3, as DNA: TGTGCCAGCAGTTCAGGGATGGACGAGCAGTACTTC.

The rearrangement joins TRBV7-2 to TRBJ2-1; D tentatively reads TRBD1 or TRBD2 (5 bases each). CDR1 and CDR2 from the germline V gene are SGHTA and FQGNSA. The V end was cut by 1 base, the J end by 0 bases, with 10 bases between. This CDR3 is 16 amino acids long. This chain's CDR3 is CASSLGAGSSYNEQFF. As DNA, the CDR3 is TGTGCCAGCAGCTTAGGAGCAGGGAGCTCCTACAATGAGCAGTTCTTC. Full variable domain (remainder filled in from reference TRBV7-2 and TRBJ2-1): GAGVSQSPSNKVTEKGKDVELRCDPISGHTALYWYRQSLGQGLEFLIYFQGNSAPDKSGLPSDRFSAERTGGSVSTLTIQRTQQEDSAVYLCASSLGAGSSYNEQFFGPGTRLTVL.

This clonotype was recorded a few times. V gene TRBV29-1 combines with J gene TRBJ2-4; D is possibly TRBD1 (6 bases). Germline CDR1 and CDR2: SQVTM and ANQGSEA. Trimming took 6 bases from V and 9 from J, leaving 21 bases between them. The CDR3 has 14 residues. CDR3 region: CSVLGGEALGIQYF. DNA for the CDR3: TGCAGCGTGCTTGGGGGCGAGGCCCTGGGCATTCAGTACTTC.

The V gene is TRBV12-3 or TRBV12-4, the J gene TRBJ2-1; 12 bases align to TRBD2. The CDR3 runs to 14 residues. V was pared by 4 bases and J by 8 bases, with 3 bases of the junction left unmatched. CDR3 DNA: TGTGCCAGCAGTTCGACTAGCGGGGGCCATGAGCAGTTCTTC. This encodes CASSSTSGGHEQFF.

This clonotype has ten or more counts. The chain has TRBV20-1 and TRBJ1-6; D is ambiguous. Germline lookup yields CDR1 DFQATT and CDR2 SNEGSKA (reference sequence). Trimming took off 0 bases at V and 11 bases at J, with 11 bases between the two ends. This CDR3 has 13 amino acids. The CDR3 nucleotides read TGCAGTGCTAGAGATGCCCCCGGGGCACCCCTCCACTTT. Its translation is CSARDAPGAPLHF.

The V gene is TRBV6-2 or TRBV6-3, the J gene TRBJ2-5; 8 bases match TRBD2. This CDR3 has 20 residues. Germline CDR1 MNHEY, CDR2 SVGEGT. The V gene end was trimmed by 2 bases and the J gene end by 2 bases; junction bases not matched to a gene: 19. In nucleotides, the CDR3 is TGTGCCAGCAGTTACCACCCTACTCTTGAGAAACTAGCGGAACAAGAGACCCAGTACTTC. It yields the protein CASSYHPTLEKLAEQETQYF.